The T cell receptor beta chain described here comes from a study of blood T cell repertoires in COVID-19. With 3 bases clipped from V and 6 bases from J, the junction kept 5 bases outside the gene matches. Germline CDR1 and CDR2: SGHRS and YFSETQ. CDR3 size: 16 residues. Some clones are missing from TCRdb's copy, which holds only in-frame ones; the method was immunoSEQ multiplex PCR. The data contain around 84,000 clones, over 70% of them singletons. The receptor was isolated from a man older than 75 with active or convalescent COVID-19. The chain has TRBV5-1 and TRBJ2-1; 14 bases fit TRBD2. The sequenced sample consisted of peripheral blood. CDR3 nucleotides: TGCGCCAGCAGCTCGGACGGGACTAGCGGGAGCAATGAGCAGTTCTTC. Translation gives CASSSDGTSGSNEQFF.